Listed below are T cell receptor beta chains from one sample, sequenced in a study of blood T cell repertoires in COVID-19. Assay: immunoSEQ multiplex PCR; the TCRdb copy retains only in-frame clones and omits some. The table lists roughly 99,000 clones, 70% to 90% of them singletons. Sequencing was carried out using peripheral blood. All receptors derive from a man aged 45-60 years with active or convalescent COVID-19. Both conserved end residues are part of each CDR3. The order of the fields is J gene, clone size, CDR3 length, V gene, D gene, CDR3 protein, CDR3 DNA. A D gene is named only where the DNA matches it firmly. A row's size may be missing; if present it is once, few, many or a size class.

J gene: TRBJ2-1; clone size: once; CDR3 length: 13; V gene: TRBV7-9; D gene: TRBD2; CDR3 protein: CASSFGLDYEQFF; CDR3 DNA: TGTGCCAGCAGCTTCGGACTAGACTACGAGCAGTTCTTC
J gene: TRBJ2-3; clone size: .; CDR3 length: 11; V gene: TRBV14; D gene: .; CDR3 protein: CASSQGHTQYF; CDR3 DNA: TGTGCCAGCAGCCAGGGGCATACGCAGTATTTT
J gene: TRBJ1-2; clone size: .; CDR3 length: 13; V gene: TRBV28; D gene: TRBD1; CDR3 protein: CASSTGQGYGYTF; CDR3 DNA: TGTGCCAGCAGTACCGGACAGGGCTATGGCTACACCTTC
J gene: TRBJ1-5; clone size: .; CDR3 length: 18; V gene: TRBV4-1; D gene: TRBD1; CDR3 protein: CASSQDDRAIGLDQPQHF; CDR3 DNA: TGCGCCAGCAGCCAAGATGACAGGGCTATTGGCCTCGATCAGCCCCAGCATTTT
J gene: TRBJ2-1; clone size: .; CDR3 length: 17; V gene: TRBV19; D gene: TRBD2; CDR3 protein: CASSRVRETSGNNEQFF; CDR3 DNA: TGTGCCAGTAGTAGGGTAAGGGAGACTAGCGGAAACAATGAGCAGTTCTTC
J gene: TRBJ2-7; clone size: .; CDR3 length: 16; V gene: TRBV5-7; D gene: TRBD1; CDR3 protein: CASTPPCGDRDYEQYF; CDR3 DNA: TGTGCCAGCACCCCCCCGTGCGGGGACAGGGACTACGAGCAGTACTTC
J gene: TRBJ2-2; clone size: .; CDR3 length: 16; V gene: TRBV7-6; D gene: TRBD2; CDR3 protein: CASSLATTSGGGELFF; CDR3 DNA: TGTGCCAGCAGCTTAGCGACGACTAGCGGAGGCGGGGAGCTGTTTTTT
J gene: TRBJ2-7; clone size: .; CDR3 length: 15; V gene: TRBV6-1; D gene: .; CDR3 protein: CASSEGGNLRGEQYF; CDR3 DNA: TGTGCCAGCAGTGAAGGAGGAAACCTTCGGGGAGAGCAGTACTTC
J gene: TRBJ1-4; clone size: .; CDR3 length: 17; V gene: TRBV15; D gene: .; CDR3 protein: CATSSGESYSTNEKLFF; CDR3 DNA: TGTGCCACCAGCAGCGGGGAGTCTTACTCAACTAATGAAAAACTGTTTTTT
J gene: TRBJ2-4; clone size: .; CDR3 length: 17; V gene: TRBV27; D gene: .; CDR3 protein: CASSPLRAGPAKNIQYF; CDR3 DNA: TGTGCCAGCAGTCCCCTCCGAGCGGGCCCAGCCAAAAACATTCAGTACTTC
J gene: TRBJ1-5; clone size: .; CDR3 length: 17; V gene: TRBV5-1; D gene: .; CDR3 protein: CASSLNPGGASNQPQHF; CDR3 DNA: TGCGCCAGCAGCTTAAACCCGGGAGGGGCGTCCAATCAGCCCCAGCATTTT
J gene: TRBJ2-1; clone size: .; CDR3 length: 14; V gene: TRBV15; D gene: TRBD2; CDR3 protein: CATRPGLEYNEQFF; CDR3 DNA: TGTGCCACCCGCCCAGGACTAGAGTACAATGAGCAGTTCTTC
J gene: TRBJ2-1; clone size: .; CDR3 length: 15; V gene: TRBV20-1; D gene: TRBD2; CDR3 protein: CSASETSGRAREQFF; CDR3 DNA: TGCAGTGCTAGTGAGACTAGCGGGAGGGCTCGAGAGCAGTTCTTC
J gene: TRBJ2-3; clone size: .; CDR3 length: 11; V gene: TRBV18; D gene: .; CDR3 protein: CASSPSDTQYF; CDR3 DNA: TGTGCCAGCTCACCCTCAGATACGCAGTATTTT
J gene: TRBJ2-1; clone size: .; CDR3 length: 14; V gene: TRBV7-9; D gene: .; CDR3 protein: CASSLAGHFNEQFF; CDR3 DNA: TGTGCCAGCAGCTTAGCGGGACACTTCAATGAGCAGTTCTTC
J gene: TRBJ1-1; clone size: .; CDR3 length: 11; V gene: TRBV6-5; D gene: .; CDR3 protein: CASTLEGVAFF; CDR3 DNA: TGTGCCAGCACCCTAGAAGGGGTAGCTTTCTTT
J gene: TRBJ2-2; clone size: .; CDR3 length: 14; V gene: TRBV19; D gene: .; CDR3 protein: CACAGRGNTGELFF; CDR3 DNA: TGTGCCTGTGCGGGGCGGGGGAACACCGGGGAGCTGTTTTTT
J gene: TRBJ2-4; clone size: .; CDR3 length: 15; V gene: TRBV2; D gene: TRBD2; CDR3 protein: CASSGLALAKNIQYF; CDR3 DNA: TGTGCCAGCAGTGGACTAGCACTAGCCAAAAACATTCAGTACTTC
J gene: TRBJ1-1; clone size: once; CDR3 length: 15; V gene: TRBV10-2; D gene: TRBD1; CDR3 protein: CASSPQGQGNTEAFF; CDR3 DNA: TGCGCCAGCAGCCCCCAGGGACAGGGGAACACTGAAGCTTTCTTT
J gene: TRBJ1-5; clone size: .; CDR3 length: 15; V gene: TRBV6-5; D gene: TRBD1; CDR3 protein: CASSPTTGVVQPQHF; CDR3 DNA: TGTGCCAGCAGTCCGACCACAGGGGTGGTACAGCCCCAGCATTTT
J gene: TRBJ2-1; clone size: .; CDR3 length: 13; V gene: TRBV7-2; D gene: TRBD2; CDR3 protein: CASSLTSGDPKFF; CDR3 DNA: TGTGCCAGCAGCTTAACCAGCGGGGACCCTAAGTTCTTC
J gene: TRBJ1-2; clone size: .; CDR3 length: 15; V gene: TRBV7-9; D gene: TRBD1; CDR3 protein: CASSFNRDRVDGYTF; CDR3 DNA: TGTGCCAGCAGCTTTAACCGGGACAGGGTAGATGGCTACACCTTC